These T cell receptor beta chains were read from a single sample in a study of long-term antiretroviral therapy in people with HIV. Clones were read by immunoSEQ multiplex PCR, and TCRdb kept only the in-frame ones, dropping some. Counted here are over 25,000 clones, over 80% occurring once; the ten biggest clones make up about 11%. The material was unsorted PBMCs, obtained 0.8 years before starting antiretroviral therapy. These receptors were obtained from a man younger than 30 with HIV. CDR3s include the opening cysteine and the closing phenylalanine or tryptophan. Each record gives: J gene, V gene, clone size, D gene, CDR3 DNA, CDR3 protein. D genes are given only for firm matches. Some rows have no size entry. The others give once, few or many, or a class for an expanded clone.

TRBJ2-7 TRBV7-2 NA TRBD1 TGTGCCAGCAGCTTAGGGACAGGTTACTCCTACGAGCAGTACTTC CASSLGTGYSYEQYF
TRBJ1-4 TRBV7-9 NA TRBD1 TGTGCCAGCAGCCCCCCGGTCCAGGGGGCCGTCGCAACTAATGAAAAACTGTTTTTT CASSPPVQGAVATNEKLFF
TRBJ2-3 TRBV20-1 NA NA TGCAGTGCTAGACTCGGGGATACGCAGTATTTT CSARLGDTQYF
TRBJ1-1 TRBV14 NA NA TGTGCCAGCAGCCAAATGAAGACAGGGAACACTGAAGCTTTCTTT CASSQMKTGNTEAFF
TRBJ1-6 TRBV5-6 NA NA TGTGCCAGCAGCTCGGACCCCAGTTCACCCCTCCACTTT CASSSDPSSPLHF
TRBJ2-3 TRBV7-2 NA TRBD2 TGTGCCAGCAGCCCTACTAGCGGGATAACAGATACGCAGTATTTT CASSPTSGITDTQYF
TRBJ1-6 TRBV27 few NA TGTGCCAGTAGTACAGGGTATAATTCACCCCTCCACTTT CASSTGYNSPLHF
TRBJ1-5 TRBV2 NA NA TGTGCCAGCAGTGAGGCCCTATGGACACCCCAGCATTTT CASSEALWTPQHF
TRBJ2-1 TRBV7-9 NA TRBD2 TGTGCCAGCAGCCAAATCAGCGGGAGTTCCTACAATGAGCAGTTCTTC CASSQISGSSYNEQFF
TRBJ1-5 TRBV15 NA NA TGTGCCACCAGCAGAGACCGCCAGAATCAGCCCCAGCATTTT CATSRDRQNQPQHF
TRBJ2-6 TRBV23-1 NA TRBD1 TGCGCCAGCCCCGGACAGGGCAATTCTGGGGCCAACGTCCTGACTTTC CASPGQGNSGANVLTF
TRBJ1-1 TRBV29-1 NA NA TGCAGCGTTAGGCCCACGGACACTGAAGCTTTCTTT CSVRPTDTEAFF
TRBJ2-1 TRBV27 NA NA TGTGCCAGCAGTTTGTTCGCGGGGTATGAGCAGTTCTTC CASSLFAGYEQFF
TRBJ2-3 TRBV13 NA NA TGTGCCAGCAGCTTAGGGGGGGAAGGGCAGTATTTT CASSLGGEGQYF
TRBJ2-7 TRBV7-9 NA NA TGTGCCAGCAGCTTAGTGACCCCCCAGGGGGAGCAGTACTTC CASSLVTPQGEQYF
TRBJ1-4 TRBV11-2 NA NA TGTGCCAGCAGCTTAGAGTCTGGGACTAATGAAAAACTGTTTTTT CASSLESGTNEKLFF
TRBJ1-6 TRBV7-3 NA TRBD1 TGTGCCAGCAGCTCGCAGGGGGGACTAGGTTCACCCCTCCACTTT CASSSQGGLGSPLHF
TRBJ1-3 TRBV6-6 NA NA TGTGCCAGCAGCACAGGGTCAGGAAACACCATATATTTT CASSTGSGNTIYF
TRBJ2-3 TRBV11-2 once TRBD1 TGTGCCAGCAGCTTAGAAGCCCCAGGGGGTGGCACAGATACGCAGTATTTT CASSLEAPGGGTDTQYF
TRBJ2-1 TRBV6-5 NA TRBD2 TGTGCCAGCACCAGGGGACTAGCGGGAGGGAATGAGCAGTTCTTC CASTRGLAGGNEQFF
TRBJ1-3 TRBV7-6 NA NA TGTGCCAGCAGCTTAGGAGGGGGTCCAGAAAACACCATATATTTT CASSLGGGPENTIYF
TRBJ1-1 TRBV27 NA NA TGTGCCAGCAGTTTATCGTGGGGGAACACTGAAGCTTTCTTT CASSLSWGNTEAFF
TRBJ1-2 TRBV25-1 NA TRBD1 TGTGCCAGCAGTGAATCAAGGACAGGGCGGGCCTATGGCTACACCTTC CASSESRTGRAYGYTF
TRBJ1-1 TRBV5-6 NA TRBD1 TGTGCCAGCAGCTTGACTGAGGGGGCCGACACTGAAGCTTTCTTT CASSLTEGADTEAFF
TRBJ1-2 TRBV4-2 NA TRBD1 TGTGCCAGCAGCTTCCGACAGGGCTATGGCTACACCTTC CASSFRQGYGYTF
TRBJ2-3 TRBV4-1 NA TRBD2 TGCGCCAGCAGCCAAGAGGGCAGCGGGGGAGCAGATACGCAGTATTTT CASSQEGSGGADTQYF
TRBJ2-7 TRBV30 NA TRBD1 TGTGCCTGGAAGAGGTCAGGGGGAGACTCAGCCTTTTCCTACGAGCAGTACTTC CAWKRSGGDSAFSYEQYF
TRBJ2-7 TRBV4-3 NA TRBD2 TGCGCCAGCAGCTCAGGACTAGCGGGACCCTACGAGCAGTACTTC CASSSGLAGPYEQYF
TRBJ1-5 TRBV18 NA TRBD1 TGTGCCAGCTCCCGGACAGGGAGCAATCAGCCCCAGCATTTT CASSRTGSNQPQHF